The T cell receptor (beta chain) under discussion was sequenced for a study of T cells after yellow fever vaccination. Study-wide results and caveats: At around 96% for CD4 and 70% to 90% for CD8, most primary-vaccination clones showed up again after the booster.

TCRdb re-called the 5' RACE reads with MiXCR, one entry per CDR3 protein. The table lists 500,000 to 700,000 distinct CDR3 sequences, approximately 21% of them singletons, with roughly an eighth in the top ten. In its sample, this clonotype was seen a few times. Its target is unknown. This CDR3 spans 13 amino acids. V lost 7 bases and J lost 0, with 10 bases in between. CDR1 is SQVTM and CDR2 is ANQGSEA in the germline V gene. Sample: PBMCs, taken 15 days after the yellow fever booster vaccination. The V call is TRBV29-1, the J call TRBJ2-1; weak D call: TRBD1 (6 bases). This sequence was found in a man aged 25 to 40 who received the YFV17D yellow fever vaccine. CDR3 sequence (DNA): TGCAGCGCTGGGGGCGACTCCTACAATGAGCAGTTCTTC. This sequence encodes CSAGGDSYNEQFF.